The 5 T cell receptor beta chains listed next were all sequenced from one sample in a study of human T cells and chemical hapten exposure. One entry per CDR3 protein results from TCRdb running MiXCR on the RACE reads. The table has about 160,000 distinct CDR3 sequences, roughly 26% seen once. The sample's time point: patch test 3, about 24 weeks after DPC sensitization. The treatment denotes: therapeutic diphenylcyclopropenone sensitization with weekly scalp DPC. Sequencing used whole blood, obtained in connection with sensitization to the hapten diphenylcyclopropenone (DPC). The origin of the receptors is a woman aged 18-30 years with alopecia areata. Some clones in this sample may be carry-over from other donors' samples.

This clonotype appeared a single time. The rearrangement links TRBV4-3 to TRBJ2-7, with D perhaps matching TRBD1 or TRBD2 (5 bases each). This CDR3 is built from 14 residues. V was shortened by 0 bases and J by 4 bases, with 10 bases between the two germline ends. CDR1 LGHNA and CDR2 YSLEER come from the germline V gene. As DNA, the CDR3 is TGCGCCAGCAGCCAAGAATGGGGGTTGTACGAGCAGTACTTC. Translated: CASSQEWGLYEQYF.

This clonotype was observed many times. The CDR3 is CSASQGDTQYF. In nucleotides, the CDR3 is TGCAGTGCTAGTCAGGGAGATACGCAGTATTTT. The genes are TRBV20-1 and TRBJ2-3; a weak D match, TRBD1 (5 bases). The CDR3 is 11 amino acids. Germline values: CDR1 DFQATT, CDR2 SNEGSKA (reference sequence). V dropped 3 bases and J dropped 5 bases, with 6 bases sitting between them.

This clonotype was recorded only once. The V and J genes are TRBV7-2 and TRBJ1-5; D gene uncertain. V dropped 1 base and J dropped 5 bases, with 6 bases sitting between them. Germline V gene data show CDR1 as SGHTA and CDR2 as FQGNSA. This CDR3 contains 13 residues. The CDR3 sequence is CASSLEPDQPQHF. DNA for the CDR3: TGTGCCAGCAGCTTAGAACCCGATCAGCCCCAGCATTTT. The full variable domain, its missing parts supplied by reference TRBV7-2 and TRBJ1-5, is GAGVSQSPSNKVTEKGKDVELRCDPISGHTALYWYRQSLGQGLEFLIYFQGNSAPDKSGLPSDRFSAERTGGSVSTLTIQRTQQEDSAVYLCASSLEPDQPQHFGDGTRLSIL.

A note on this clonotype: The junction does not match germline at one end; this may be a read error. This chain links TRBV7-3 with TRBJ1-2, with a weak D call TRBD1 (5 bases). Germline CDR1 and CDR2: SGHTA and FQGTGA. The CDR3 runs 15 residues. The CDR3 sequence is CASSLEGMQNYDYTF. As DNA, the CDR3 is TGTGCCAGCAGCTTGGAGGGGATGCAGAACTATGACTACACCTTC.

The chain joins TRBV6-2 or TRBV6-3 to TRBJ1-1; 7 positions match TRBD1. The CDR3 has 15 residues. Losses at the gene ends were 6 bases for V and 3 bases for J; bases not matched to a gene: 10. The germline gives CDR1 MNHEY, CDR2 SVGEGT. The CDR3 spells CASRTQGILDTEAFF. The DNA of the CDR3 is TGTGCCAGCAGAACACAGGGGATCCTGGACACTGAAGCTTTCTTT.